The text below deals with one T cell receptor (beta chain). The entry originates in a study of Ad26.COV2.S vaccination and SARS-CoV-2 variants. Study at large: The vaccine Ad26.COV2.S was put into the muscle once, or twice with 56 days between.

The sample's treatment: 19 received Ad26.COV2.S at low or high dose, single or two shots; several received placebo; per-sample allocation not given. Samples analyzed were those drawn on day 63 after the first vaccine or placebo injection. Germline V gives CDR1 LNHDA, CDR2 SQIVND (reference sequence). The CDR3 is made up of 15 amino acids. The V segment lost 5 bases and the J segment 5 bases; nucleotides outside the gene matches: 7. Assay used: immunoSEQ multiplex PCR; TCRdb lists only in-frame clones, some missing. In the table there are more than 400,000 clones, roughly 91% of which are singletons. The chain couples TRBV19 to TRBJ2-7; 12 nucleotides align to TRBD1. Here the sequenced sample was peripheral blood, taken in a trial of Ad26.COV2.S vaccine versus placebo. The receptor was derived from a person between 18 and 60 years old who received the Ad26.COV2.S COVID-19 vaccine or a placebo. In DNA, the CDR3 is TGTGCCAGTAGTCCACTGGGACAGGGGGCCCACGAGCAGTACTTC. It specifies CASSPLGQGAHEQYF.